Each of the 9 T cell receptor beta chains below was sequenced from the same sample in a study of blood T cell repertoires in COVID-19. Only in-frame clones appear in the TCRdb table, and some are missing; sequencing was by immunoSEQ multiplex PCR. The sample shows 150,000 to 200,000 clones, roughly 84% of them seen only once. The sequenced sample consisted of PBMCs or T cells enriched from blood (not recorded which). The receptors shown here come from a man aged 60-69 years who had recovered from COVID-19.

The V gene is TRBV7-3, the J gene TRBJ2-1, with 7 bases identical to TRBD1. J lost 4 bases, V lost 4 bases, and 10 bases had no gene match. The CDR3 runs to 16 residues. Germline V gene sequence: CDR1 SGHTA, CDR2 FQGTGA. CDR3 nucleotide sequence: TGTGCCAGCAGCTCACCCGCCCGGGACAGATACAATGAGCAGTTCTTC. Translating gives CASSSPARDRYNEQFF. The full variable domain, rest sourced from reference TRBV7-3 and TRBJ2-1, is GAGVSQTPSNKVTEKGKYVELRCDPISGHTALYWYRQSLGQGPEFLIYFQGTGAADDSGLPNDRFFAVRPEGSVSTLKIQRTERGDSAVYLCASSSPARDRYNEQFFGPGTRLTVL.

The genes are TRBV7-8 and TRBJ1-4; D is ambiguous. Per germline, CDR1 SGHVS and CDR2 FQNEAQ. V gave up 5 bases and J gave up 8 bases, with 15 bases separating them. The CDR3 is 14 amino acids. For the CDR3, the DNA is TGTGCCAGCAGCCCCCTAGTAGGTGAAGAAAAACTGTTTTTT. Protein: CASSPLVGEEKLFF.

The sample holds a few counts of this clone. The CDR3 loop reads CASSGDRLNTEAFF. DNA of the CDR3: TGTGCCAGCAGCGGGGACAGATTGAACACTGAAGCTTTCTTT. The J gene is TRBJ1-1, the V gene TRBV7-6; 7 bases line up with TRBD1. V lost 5 bases and J lost 0; bases outside the gene matches: 3. Looked up from germline, CDR1 is SGHVS and CDR2 is FNYEAQ. The CDR3 extends over 14 amino acids.

Of note for this clone: The same CDR3 also results from other DNA sequences found in this sample. This rearrangement joins TRBV5-1 to TRBJ1-6; weak D call: TRBD1 (6 bases). The CDR3 covers 15 residues. CDR1 SGHRS and CDR2 YFSETQ come from the germline V gene. V gave up 4 bases and J gave up 0 bases, with 8 bases separating them. This chain's CDR3 is CASSPDSSYNSPLHF. CDR3 nucleotide sequence: TGCGCCAGCAGCCCGGACAGCTCCTATAATTCACCCCTCCACTTT.

The chain has TRBV13 and TRBJ2-6; perhaps TRBD1 as D (6 bases). The CDR3 runs 19 residues. With 5 bases removed from V and 0 bases from J, the gap between germline ends came to 20 bases. In germline, CDR1 is PRHDT, CDR2 FYEKMQ (reference sequence). CDR3: CASSPQSGTRNSGANVLTF. The CDR3 DNA is TGTGCCAGCAGCCCACAATCCGGGACAAGGAACTCTGGGGCCAACGTCCTGACTTTC.

The V call is TRBV7-2, the J call TRBJ2-1; tentatively, D is TRBD2 (7 bases). The V gene lost 4 bases and the J gene lost 10 bases, with 17 bases spanning the gap. Per germline, CDR1 SGHTA and CDR2 FQGNSA. The length of the CDR3 is 14 residues. CDR3 loop: CASSSQRGANEQFF. The CDR3 coding sequence is TGTGCCAGCAGCTCTCAACGGGGGGCCAACGAGCAGTTCTTC.

This chain links TRBV6-6 with TRBJ1-1; D might be TRBD1 (5 bases). V lost 2 bases and J lost 4, with 11 bases in between. The germline CDR1 and CDR2 sequences are MNHNY and SVGAGI (reference sequence). The CDR3 spans 14 residues. CDR3 coding DNA: TGTGCCAGCAGTTACAGAACGGGGGGCACTGAAGCTTTCTTT. Translated, it gives CASSYRTGGTEAFF.

This chain links TRBV5-1 with TRBJ1-4, with D unresolved. The CDR3 is made up of 17 amino acids. The V end was cut by 2 bases, the J end by 0 bases, with 14 bases between. Germline CDR1 is SGHRS and CDR2 is YFSETQ. The CDR3 DNA sequence: TGCGCCAGCAGCTTAGAGGTTCACGATTCAACTAATGAAAAACTGTTTTTT. Encoded protein: CASSLEVHDSTNEKLFF.

A single count supports this clone. The chain combines TRBV2 with TRBJ1-5; no reliable D call. V was trimmed by 1 base and J by 4 bases, leaving 5 bases between them. Germline values: CDR1 SNHLY, CDR2 FYNNEI. CDR3 length equals 13 residues. The CDR3 bases are TGTGCCAGCAGTGAAGAGCATAATCAGCCCCAGCATTTT. As protein: CASSEEHNQPQHF.